One sample yielded the 13 T cell receptor beta chains listed below, sequenced in a study of PD-1 blockade in mismatch repair-deficient tumors. Profiled with immunoSEQ multiplex PCR; TCRdb holds only in-frame clones, not every one. The sample has around 100,000 clones, 70% to 80% seen once. The specimen comprised peripheral blood, sampled approximately 64 weeks after starting pembrolizumab. The receptors originated from an adult with mismatch repair-deficient cancer.

The V gene is TRBV30, the J gene TRBJ1-1; weak D call: TRBD1 (5 bases). The CDR3 contains 21 residues. V dropped 3 bases and J dropped 2 bases, with 34 bases sitting between them. Germline CDR1 is GTSNPN and CDR2 is SVGIG (reference sequence). In DNA form, the CDR3 reads TGTGCCTGGAGCCACGGCTACAATCAAGCGGGGCAGCCCCGAATTAACACTGAAGCTTTCTTT. Protein product: CAWSHGYNQAGQPRINTEAFF.

This clone was found a few times. At the DNA level, this CDR3 is encoded by other sequences in the same sample as well. The CDR3 region has the DNA TGTGCCAGCAGCTTACGGACAGGGACCTACACCTTC. It codes for CASSLRTGTYTF. The genes are TRBV11-3 and TRBJ1-2; TRBD1 aligns across 8 bases. This CDR3 comprises 12 residues. Germline lookup yields CDR1 SGHNT and CDR2 YENEEA. The V segment lost 2 bases and the J segment 10 bases; nucleotides outside the gene matches: 3.

This chain's CDR3 is CASSSTSRNEQFF. For the CDR3, the DNA is TGCGCCAGCAGCTCGACTAGCCGGAATGAGCAGTTCTTC. The V gene is TRBV5-1, the J gene TRBJ2-1; 7 bases are shared with TRBD2. With 3 bases clipped from V and 7 bases from J, the junction kept 4 bases outside the gene matches. CDR1 and CDR2 from the germline V gene are SGHRS and YFSETQ. CDR3 length equals 13 residues.

This CDR3 reads CASSPQRGVWYF. The CDR3 bases are TGTGCCAGCAGCCCGCAGAGGGGGGTCTGGTACTTC. The V and J genes are TRBV11-2 and TRBJ2-4; D possibly matches TRBD1 or TRBD2 (6 bases each). V was shortened by 5 bases and J by 15 bases, with 17 bases between the two germline ends. The CDR3 contains 12 residues. CDR1 and CDR2 from the germline V gene are SGHAT and FQNNGV.

This clone was seen only a few times. V is TRBV5-1 and J is TRBJ2-7; TRBD2 is a possible D gene (6 bases). CDR1 is SGHRS, CDR2 YFSETQ, per germline. Between the trimmed V and J ends, which lost 0 bases and 4 bases, there was a span of 8 bases. The CDR3 covers 13 residues. This chain's CDR3 is CASSLAGEYEQYF. The CDR3, as DNA: TGCGCCAGCAGCTTGGCGGGAGAGTACGAGCAGTACTTC.

The CDR3 loop reads CASSPSAGRGRLEQFF. The CDR3 region has the DNA TGTGCCAGCAGCCCCTCGGCCGGCAGGGGGCGACTTGAGCAGTTCTTC. The V gene is TRBV11-2, the J gene TRBJ2-1; 8 nucleotides align to TRBD1. With V trimmed by 5 bases and J by 9 bases, 15 bases remained unmatched. Germline CDR1 is SGHAT and CDR2 is FQNNGV. CDR3 length: 16 amino acids.

V is TRBV27 and J is TRBJ2-1; 13 bases map to TRBD2. V lost 3 bases to trimming and J lost 9 bases; unmatched junction nucleotides: 5. The germline gives CDR1 MNHEY, CDR2 SMNVEV (reference sequence). The CDR3 is 15 amino acids. As DNA, the CDR3 is TGTGCCAGCAGTTTCGTGACTAGCGGGAGGAGTGAGCAGTTCTTC. Amino acid sequence: CASSFVTSGRSEQFF.

The chain joins TRBV27 to TRBJ1-5; D not resolved. The germline CDR1 and CDR2 sequences are MNHEY and SMNVEV (reference sequence). The CDR3 runs to 14 residues. V shed 4 bases and J shed 7 bases, with 14 bases lying between them. The CDR3 DNA is TGTGCCAGCAGTTCGTTGGGATATCAACAGCCCCAGCATTTT. Encoded protein: CASSSLGYQQPQHF.

The CDR3 region has the DNA TGTGCCAGCAGGGCTCACTACGAGCAGTACTTC. This encodes CASRAHYEQYF. This chain links TRBV11-2 with TRBJ2-7, with D unresolved. The CDR3 sequence is 11 residues long. V was pared by 6 bases and J by 3 bases, with 6 bases between. From germline, CDR1 is SGHAT and CDR2 FQNNGV.

The gene calls are TRBV19 and TRBJ1-1; D not certain. V gave up 8 bases and J gave up 1 base, with 11 bases separating them. Germline V gene data show CDR1 as LNHDA and CDR2 as SQIVND (reference sequence). The CDR3 consists of 13 residues. Written as DNA, the CDR3 is TGTGCCAGTGCCCCTATGGGGAACACTGAAGCTTTCTTT. This codes for CASAPMGNTEAFF. The complete variable domain, with remaining parts taken from reference TRBV19 and TRBJ1-1, reads DGGITQSPKYLFRKEGQNVTLSCEQNLNHDAMYWYRQDPGQGLRLIYYSQIVNDFQKGDIAEGYSVSREKKESFPLTVTSAQKNPTAFYLCASAPMGNTEAFFGQGTRLTVV.

This sequence joins TRBV19 and TRBJ2-1, with TRBD2 as a possible D gene (6 bases). Deletions cut 1 base from V and 3 bases from J, with 10 bases between. The CDR3 has 15 amino acids. CDR1 and CDR2 (germline): LNHDA, SQIVND (reference sequence). The CDR3 sequence is CASSIAGARYNEQFF. The CDR3 DNA sequence: TGTGCCAGTAGTATAGCGGGAGCACGCTACAATGAGCAGTTCTTC.

This chain uses TRBV4-2 with TRBJ1-1; D not resolved. Germline-derived CDR1 and CDR2 are LGHNA and YNFKEQ. The CDR3 is 12 amino acids. V lost 5 bases to trimming and J lost 1 base, with 5 bases between them. In DNA, the CDR3 is TGTGCCAGCAGCTTTTCGAACACTGAAGCTTTCTTT. This codes for CASSFSNTEAFF.

This rearrangement joins TRBV19 to TRBJ1-1; D ambiguous. There are 16 residues in the CDR3. Germline CDR1 reads LNHDA; CDR2 reads SQIVND (reference sequence). V shed 7 bases and J shed 4 bases, with 22 bases lying between them. The CDR3 loop reads CASNAYAQAVTTEAFF. CDR3 DNA: TGTGCCAGTAACGCCTACGCACAAGCCGTAACCACTGAAGCTTTCTTT.